Given below is one T cell receptor beta chain in context. The target antigen is unknown. This sample is part of a study of regulatory T cells in long-lasting Graves disease. CDR1 MNHEY and CDR2 SMNVEV come from the germline V gene (reference sequence). This CDR3 contains 14 residues. V gave up 10 bases and J gave up 7 bases, with 22 bases separating them. According to the study, TCR beta libraries were built with iRepertoire HTBI primers and CDR3-region Arm-PCR. In the authors' methods: The identification of 60 or so TRBV and around 15 TRBJ segments was made across samples. One entry per CDR3 protein, called by TCRdb with MiXCR from the multiplex PCR reads. What appears here as the V and J calls and clone size reflects TCRdb's work, not the paper's. Of hundreds of thousands of distinct CDR3 sequences listed, roughly 20% were seen once; the top ten hold under 9%. Overall study results and limits: Patients with persistent disease shared over 2,500 public clonotypes, outpacing the 900 to 1,000 shared by new patients.

Documented time point: persistent/refractory GD, antithyroid drugs over 5 years with positive TRAb. The TCR library was made from RNA that had been extracted from PBMCs in TRIzol. This TCR was recovered from a female donor with Graves disease. V gene TRBV27 combines with J gene TRBJ2-5; the D gene is possibly TRBD2 (5 bases). Sequencing used peripheral blood mononuclear cells (PBMCs), obtained when the disease was refractory, from a patient treated with antithyroid drugs. The CDR3 spells CAIRAHDAAGTQYF. CDR3 coding DNA: TGTGCCATCCGGGCTCACGACGCGGCGGGGACCCAGTACTTC.